This T cell receptor (beta chain) was profiled in a study of blood T cells in healthy people across ages. The CDR3 is made up of 14 amino acids. Germline assignment: CDR1 SGHVS and CDR2 FQNEAQ. V dropped 1 base and J dropped 13 bases, with 17 bases sitting between them. Concerning this clonotype: With a much larger clone just one base away, this may be a read error.

For the second PCR, which ran for about 7 to 11 cycles, a sample-barcoded 5' primer and a J-beta primer mix were used. Each of the cDNA molecules was tagged by a template-switch adaptor with 12 random nucleotides. There were at least 3 million CDR3-containing paired-end reads obtained from each sample. TCRdb fed the 5' RACE reads into MiXCR, producing one record per CDR3 protein. Of some 930,000 distinct CDR3 sequences in the sample, 29% are singletons; the top ten hold roughly 10%. These sequences were also reported in another study, on T cells of mothers and their children. From that study: There were over 9 million TCR beta CDR3 reads from each mother and 2.5 million to 3.5 million from each child.

Specimen: blood. The chain uses TRBV7-8 and TRBJ2-4; perhaps TRBD1 as D (6 bases). The sequence derives from a woman aged 40 to 50 in good health. CDR3 in amino acids: CASSLVQGWVEQYF. The CDR3 nucleotides are TGTGCCAGCAGCTTAGTTCAGGGGTGGGTTGAGCAGTACTTC.